This passage covers 26 T cell receptor beta chains from one sample sequenced in a study of tumor-infiltrating lymphocytes in primary liver carcinoma. The source of the blood RNA was unsorted whole blood, and germline DNA was extracted as well. The authors made TCR beta cDNA from approximately 490 ng total RNA with a constant-region primer. Libraries for TCR beta were built through three nested multiplex PCR rounds, which together made up a slightly modified ARM-PCR procedure. The opening two PCR rounds, approximately 10 cycles each, paired TRBV1-TRBV30 forward primers with a C-beta reverse primer. TCRdb independently ran MiXCR on the multiplex PCR reads; one entry per CDR3 protein. Of about 350,000 distinct CDR3 sequences in the sample, less than 65% are singletons; the top ten hold approximately 5.9%. The sample taken for sequencing was peripheral blood. These receptors originate from a man aged 35 to 55 with primary liver carcinoma and hepatitis B virus infection.

In the case of this clonotype: Mismatch with germline at one junction end may stem from a read error. V usage is TRBV11-2 and J usage is TRBJ2-3, with 9 positions matching TRBD2. Germline V gene lookup returns CDR1 SGHAT and CDR2 FQNNGV. The CDR3 loop spans 17 amino acids. CDR3 nucleotides: TGTACCAGCAGCTTAGACCCAGGCGGGGGGGAAACAGATGCGCAGTATTTT. Translating gives CTSSLDPGGGETDAQYF.

This clonotype appeared many times. This chain joins TRBV10-3 and TRBJ2-1; 8 bases align to TRBD1. This CDR3 has 16 amino acids. Germline V CDR1 and CDR2: ENHRY, SYGVKD. Unmatched junction bases numbered 5, after V lost 4 bases and J lost 0 bases. CDR3 in amino acids: CAISGDRRSSYNEQFF. The CDR3 nucleotides are TGTGCCATCAGTGGGGACAGGAGGAGCTCCTACAATGAGCAGTTCTTC.

Points on this clonotype: The junction shows a germline mismatch at one end, possibly a read error. This sequence joins TRBV5-6 and TRBJ2-7; a weak D match, TRBD2 (6 bases). CDR3 size: 14 residues. Germline loops: CDR1 SGHDT, CDR2 YYEEEE. The CDR3 is CASCFGLTNYEQYF. In DNA form, the CDR3 reads TGTGCCAGCTGCTTTGGACTAACAAACTACGAGCAGTACTTC.

The count of this clonotype is one. The chain joins TRBV7-3 to TRBJ1-6; tentatively, D is TRBD1 (5 bases). The germline gives CDR1 SGHTA, CDR2 FQGTGA. Trimming stripped 0 bases from V and 8 bases from J, with 11 bases between. The CDR3 length is 15 residues. CDR3 DNA sequence: TGTGCCAGCAGCTTAACGATGGCAGGGTATTCACCCCTCCACTTT. Its protein product is CASSLTMAGYSPLHF.

This clonotype has just one count. V is TRBV6-2 or TRBV6-3 and J is TRBJ2-1, with 14 bases identical to TRBD2. Germline trimming cut 9 bases from V and 5 bases from J; bases unmatched to any gene: 9. The CDR3 runs 16 residues. Germline CDR1 reads MNHEY; CDR2 reads SVGEGT. CDR3 nucleotide sequence: TGTGCCAGTATTTACGAGGGACTAGCGGGAGACAATGAGCAGTTCTTC. Translating gives CASIYEGLAGDNEQFF.

V is TRBV24-1 and J is TRBJ2-7; the D is unclear. The germline gives CDR1 KGHDR, CDR2 SFDVKD. Trimming took 5 bases from V and 3 from J, leaving 7 bases between them. The CDR3 has 12 residues. CDR3 bases: TGTGCCACCAGTGCCCATGGCTACGAGCAGTACTTC. As protein: CATSAHGYEQYF.

For this clonotype: A clone one base away is much larger, so this may be a read error. The chain combines TRBV6-6 with TRBJ2-7, with 10 bases fitting TRBD2. The CDR3 covers 14 residues. J gave up 7 bases and V 6 bases, and 9 bases lay outside the gene matches. Germline values: CDR1 MNHNY, CDR2 SVGAGI (reference sequence). CDR3 in amino acids: CASRESGRVMEQYF. In DNA form, the CDR3 reads TGTGCCAGCAGAGAAAGCGGGAGGGTCATGGAGCAGTACTTC.

This clonotype was counted a single time. The chain carries TRBV4-1 and TRBJ2-7, with a weak D call TRBD2 (5 bases). Germline-derived CDR1 and CDR2 are MGHRA and YSYEKL. V was pared by 5 bases and J by 4 bases, with 18 bases between. The CDR3 runs to 15 residues. CDR3 sequence (DNA): TGCGCCAGCAGCATACTAGTGGGAGAAGAGTACGAGCAGTACTTC. Its protein product is CASSILVGEEYEQYF.

This clonotype was recorded at least ten times. The rearrangement joins TRBV10-3 to TRBJ1-4, with 7 bases aligning to TRBD1. This CDR3 has 14 residues. The V gene's germline CDR1 is ENHRY and CDR2 SYGVKD. Trimming cost V 0 bases and J 8 bases; bases outside gene matches: 3. For the CDR3, the DNA is TGTGCCATCAGTGAGTCGACAGGGTCCGAAAAACTGTTTTTT. Translation: CAISESTGSEKLFF.

Notes on this clonotype: This may be a read error, as it is one base from a much larger clone. V gene TRBV6-5 combines with J gene TRBJ2-2; TRBD1 aligns across 9 bases. CDR1 is MNHEY and CDR2 is SVGAGI in the germline V gene. This CDR3 has 16 residues. Trimming at V came to 4 bases and at J to 9 bases, leaving 12 bases not matched to a gene. The CDR3 reads CASSSRTGVMTWELFF. In DNA, the CDR3 is TGTGCCAGCAGTTCACGGACAGGGGTTATGACCTGGGAGCTGTTTTTT.

The rearrangement uses TRBV11-2 and TRBJ2-7, with 8 positions matching TRBD2. Trimming removed 1 base from V and 2 bases from J; junction bases left unmatched: 13. CDR3 length: 18 amino acids. The V gene's germline CDR1 is SGHAT and CDR2 FQNNGV. The CDR3: CASSLAVGRTSSAYEQYF. The CDR3 coding sequence is TGTGCCAGCAGCTTAGCGGTCGGCCGGACTAGCTCCGCCTACGAGCAGTACTTC.

A word on this clonotype: Since a much larger clone is just one base distant, this may be a read error. This chain links TRBV6-1 with TRBJ2-2; perhaps TRBD1 as D (5 bases). CDR3 size: 13 residues. CDR1 is MNHNS, CDR2 SASEGT, per germline. The V end was cut by 11 bases, the J end by 4 bases, with 14 bases between. CDR3 in DNA: TGTGCCTCCCCACGGACATCCACCGGGGAGCTGTTTTTT. Translation gives CASPRTSTGELFF.

This clonotype was recorded a few times. J is TRBJ2-1 and V is TRBV5-5; D is undetermined. This CDR3 region has 14 residues. Germline V gene data show CDR1 as SGHKS and CDR2 as YYEKEE (reference sequence). The V end was cut by 4 bases, the J end by 3 bases, with 11 bases between. The CDR3 region has the DNA TGTGCCAGCAGCCCCGAAGCCAACTACAATGAGCAGTTCTTC. Translation: CASSPEANYNEQFF.

J is TRBJ2-5 and V is TRBV29-1, with D maybe TRBD2 (6 bases). The CDR3 runs 13 residues. The V end was cut by 6 bases, the J end by 3 bases, with 14 bases between. Germline CDR1 is SQVTM and CDR2 is ANQGSEA. CDR3 amino acids: CSVEEGPKETQYF. CDR3 DNA: TGCAGCGTCGAGGAGGGGCCAAAAGAGACCCAGTACTTC.

The V gene is TRBV11-2, the J gene TRBJ2-7; D gene uncertain. Trimming pared 7 bases from V and 7 bases from J, leaving 23 bases between. Germline lookup yields CDR1 SGHAT and CDR2 FQNNGV. This CDR3 comprises 15 residues. CDR3 nucleotide sequence: TGTGCCAGCATTTTAGAAGGCGCCTTATCCTCGGAGCAGTACTTC. The encoded protein is CASILEGALSSEQYF.

This clonotype was seen many times. The chain recombines TRBV12-3 or TRBV12-4 with TRBJ2-3; D call uncertain. CDR3 length equals 16 residues. The germline V and J ends were trimmed by 2 bases and 4 bases, with 16 bases remaining between them. The CDR3 bases are TGTGCCAGCAGTTTATCATCGTCGGGTAGTGCAGATACGCAGTATTTT. Amino acids: CASSLSSSGSADTQYF.

On this clonotype itself: A much larger clone lies a single base off, so this may be a read error. The V call is TRBV6-5, the J call TRBJ2-2; tentatively, D is TRBD2 (5 bases). The CDR3 has 13 amino acids. Germline lookup yields CDR1 MNHEY and CDR2 SVGAGI. The CDR3 reads CASSYYPTGEMFF. The CDR3, as DNA: TGTGCCAGCAGTTACTACCCCACCGGGGAGATGTTTTTT.

The chain uses TRBV11-2 and TRBJ2-3; D remains unclear. Trimming pared 3 bases from V and 10 bases from J, leaving 11 bases between. The germline gives CDR1 SGHAT, CDR2 FQNNGV. The CDR3 has 12 amino acids. CDR3 nucleotides: TGTGCCAGCAGCTTGGTTCGAGTTGCGCAGTATTTT. The encoded protein is CASSLVRVAQYF.

This clonotype was recorded at least ten times. The chain links TRBV5-5 to TRBJ2-6; D unresolved. V lost 5 bases and J 0 bases, leaving 12 bases between the germline ends. Germline CDR1 reads SGHKS; CDR2 reads YYEKEE (reference sequence). This CDR3 has 16 residues. CDR3 sequence: CASSRHTNSGANVLTF. CDR3 nucleotide sequence: TGTGCCAGCAGTCGACATACCAACTCTGGGGCCAACGTCCTGACTTTC.

On this clonotype itself: Possible read error: a much larger clone is one base away. The chain uses TRBV6-1 and TRBJ2-7; D is unclear. Germline V gene lookup returns CDR1 MNHNS and CDR2 SASEGT. This CDR3 is built from 15 residues. The CDR3 DNA sequence: TGTACCAGCAGTGATGGGTCGGCGGACCCAGTGGCGCAGTACTTC. It specifies CTSSDGSADPVAQYF.

This sequence joins TRBV4-1 and TRBJ1-4; 8 bases are shared with TRBD1. This CDR3 has 12 residues. Germline CDR1 MGHRA, CDR2 YSYEKL. Germline trimming cut 6 bases from V and 8 bases from J; bases unmatched to any gene: 2. The CDR3 nucleotides read TGCGCCAGCAGGGGGGACAGGGAAAAACTGTTTTTT. Its protein product is CASRGDREKLFF.

Points on this clonotype: A much larger clone differs by one base, so this may be a read error. The chain couples TRBV4-1 to TRBJ2-7; 7 bases fit TRBD2. There are 16 residues in the CDR3. V shed 4 bases and J 0 bases; nucleotides not matched to a gene: 9. Germline assignment: CDR1 MGHRA and CDR2 YSYEKL. Written as DNA, the CDR3 is TGCGCCAGCAGCCCTGACTCTAGCGGCATCTCCTACGAGCAGTACTTC. Its protein product is CASSPDSSGISYEQYF.

The chain joins TRBV21-1 to TRBJ2-3; the listed D gene, TRBD2, was not tested against the DNA. TRBV21-1 is a pseudogene locus. This CDR3 region has 17 residues. This CDR3 is CASSKAGTSGSTDTQYF. In DNA, the CDR3 is TGTGCCAGCAGCAAAGCTGGGACTAGCGGGAGCACAGATACGCAGTATTTT.

On this clonotype itself: One end of the junction fails to match germline, which may point to a read error. The chain combines TRBV4-1 with TRBJ1-3; no firm D call. CDR3 length: 16 residues. Per the germline V gene, CDR1 is MGHRA and CDR2 is YSYEKL. The CDR3 nucleotides are TGCGCCAGCAGCCGAGTTCAGGTGGGCTCTGGAGACACCATATATTTT. Translating it yields CASSRVQVGSGDTIYF.

This clonotype was counted a single time. At one boundary the junction diverges from the germline segment, which might be a read error. The rearrangement uses TRBV11-2 and TRBJ1-2; D gene ambiguous. Germline loops: CDR1 SGHAT, CDR2 FQNNGV. The CDR3 length is 15 residues. CDR3 region: CATSLTFQISIGYTF. In DNA, the CDR3 is TGTGCCACCAGCTTGACGTTCCAGATAAGCATTGGCTACACCTTC.

A word on this clonotype: One end of the junction fails to match germline, which may point to a read error. The chain combines TRBV11-2 with TRBJ2-1, with D perhaps TRBD1 (5 bases). This CDR3 is 14 amino acids long. The germline V gene encodes CDR1 SGHAT and CDR2 FQNNGV. In nucleotides, the CDR3 is TGTGCCAGCAGCTCGTCAGGGTTCGAAAATGAGCGGTTCTTC. This codes for CASSSSGFENERFF.